This is a list of T cell receptor beta chains from one sample in a study of T cell responses to AZD1222 COVID-19 vaccine. Sequencing was performed with immunoSEQ multiplex PCR; in TCRdb, only in-frame clones are kept and a portion is missing. The profile shows about 120,000 clones, 90% of them singletons. The sample consisted of peripheral blood, taken on day 0 of AZD1222 vaccination. The receptors were sampled from an adult in good health. Each CDR3 is given with its conserved first and last residue. A D gene is named only where the DNA matches it firmly. Some rows mark clone size as missing; the rest say once, few, many or name a class of expanded clone.

j_call clone_size v_call d_call cdr3_aa cdr3_nt
TRBJ2-3 NA TRBV4-3 TRBD2 CASSHPGGGSTDTQYF TGCGCCAGCAGCCATCCTGGCGGGGGGAGCACAGATACGCAGTATTTT
TRBJ2-2 NA TRBV5-1 NA CASSPGGDSPTGELFF TGCGCCAGCAGCCCAGGGGGGGATTCCCCCACCGGGGAGCTGTTTTTT
TRBJ1-6 NA TRBV2 NA CASNTVGSPLHF TGTGCCAGCAATACAGTCGGTTCACCCCTCCACTTT
TRBJ1-1 NA TRBV2 NA CASRRGETEAFF TGTGCCAGCAGGAGGGGGGAGACTGAAGCTTTCTTT
TRBJ1-6 few TRBV30 NA CAWSTGNSPLHF TGTGCCTGGAGCACGGGTAATTCACCCCTCCACTTT
TRBJ1-3 NA TRBV2 NA CASTEGTSGNTIYF TGTGCCAGCACCGAGGGAACCTCTGGAAACACCATATATTTT
TRBJ2-7 NA TRBV5-1 NA CASSLGGLSYEQYF TGCGCCAGCAGCTTAGGGGGTCTCTCCTACGAGCAGTACTTC
TRBJ1-5 NA TRBV19 NA CASSPSRGHERGNQPQHF TGTGCCAGTAGTCCCTCAAGGGGTCACGAACGGGGGAATCAGCCCCAGCATTTT
TRBJ2-2 few TRBV7-9 NA CASSLDWMNTGELFF TGTGCCAGCAGCTTAGACTGGATGAACACCGGGGAGCTGTTTTTT
TRBJ2-5 NA TRBV9 NA CASSVAPGFGQETQYF TGTGCCAGCAGCGTAGCTCCGGGATTCGGGCAAGAGACCCAGTACTTC
TRBJ2-3 NA TRBV6-2/TRBV6-3 NA CASSYPPDSPLDTQYF TGTGCCAGCAGTTATCCCCCAGACAGCCCACTGGATACGCAGTATTTT
TRBJ2-7 NA TRBV19 NA CASRPTGLPYEQYF TGTGCCAGTAGACCCACAGGGTTGCCCTACGAGCAGTACTTC
TRBJ1-6 once TRBV30 NA CAWADGQGSPLHF TGTGCCTGGGCAGACGGGCAGGGGTCACCCCTCCACTTT
TRBJ1-5 once TRBV28 NA CASSQTRARAEQPQHF TGTGCCAGCAGTCAGACCAGGGCGCGGGCGGAGCAGCCCCAGCATTTT
TRBJ1-3 NA TRBV5-1 NA CASSKGRENTIYF TGCGCCAGCTCTAAGGGGAGGGAGAACACCATATATTTT
TRBJ2-7 NA TRBV9 TRBD1 CASSPRPGQNLYEQYF TGTGCCAGCAGCCCCCGTCCGGGACAGAACCTCTACGAGCAGTACTTC
TRBJ1-3 NA TRBV13 NA CASSLSQDTIYF TGTGCCAGCAGCTTATCTCAGGACACCATATATTTT
TRBJ1-2 NA TRBV5-1 NA CASSPGDSSYGYTF TGCGCCAGCAGCCCCGGTGACTCTAGCTATGGCTACACCTTC
TRBJ2-1 NA TRBV5-1 TRBD1 CASSHRDRANNEQFF TGCGCCAGCAGCCACCGGGACAGGGCAAACAATGAGCAGTTCTTC
TRBJ2-5 NA TRBV7-6 TRBD2 CASSFTSGGRQTQYF TGTGCCAGCAGCTTCACTAGCGGGGGAAGGCAGACCCAGTACTTC
TRBJ2-2 once TRBV4-1 TRBD2 CASSQEGGLGWDTGELFF TGCGCCAGCAGCCAAGAAGGGGGACTAGGGTGGGACACCGGGGAGCTGTTTTTT
TRBJ1-4 NA TRBV3-1/TRBV3-2 TRBD1 CASSPDRATNEKLFF TGTGCCAGCAGCCCGGACAGGGCAACTAATGAAAAACTGTTTTTT
TRBJ2-5 NA TRBV3-1/TRBV3-2 TRBD2 CASSQDPAASGGPFQETQYF TGTGCCAGCAGCCAAGATCCCGCCGCTAGCGGGGGGCCCTTTCAAGAGACCCAGTACTTC
TRBJ2-7 few TRBV5-6 NA CASSLGAGVPVEQYF TGTGCCAGCAGCTTGGGGGCAGGGGTACCGGTTGAGCAGTACTTC
TRBJ1-2 NA TRBV6-5 NA CASSYSPSRGDYGYTF TGTGCCAGCAGTTACTCTCCGAGTCGGGGAGACTATGGCTACACCTTC
TRBJ1-5 NA TRBV27 NA CASSPYSNQPQHF TGTGCCAGCAGTCCATATAGCAATCAGCCCCAGCATTTT
TRBJ1-2 NA TRBV6-6 NA CASSYPPQGANYGYTF TGTGCCAGCAGTTACCCCCCCCAGGGAGCTAACTATGGCTACACCTTC
TRBJ1-5 NA TRBV24-1 NA CATSDPRDKAQHF TGTGCCACCAGTGATCCCCGGGATAAAGCCCAGCATTTT
TRBJ1-1 NA TRBV6-5 NA CASSYFGGGNTEAFF TGTGCCAGCAGTTACTTCGGAGGTGGGAACACTGAAGCTTTCTTT
TRBJ1-4 NA TRBV9 NA CASSVGQTSTNEKLFF TGTGCCAGCAGCGTAGGCCAGACCTCCACTAATGAAAAACTGTTTTTT
TRBJ1-3 NA TRBV7-9 NA CASSLEVSGNTIYF TGTGCCAGCAGCTTAGAAGTATCTGGAAACACCATATATTTT
TRBJ2-5 NA TRBV20-1 NA CSAAVGTQYF TGCAGTGCCGCCGTAGGGACCCAGTACTTC
TRBJ2-3 NA TRBV19 TRBD2 CASSISGGAGASKTQYF TGTGCCAGTAGTATCTCAGGCGGAGCGGGGGCCTCCAAGACGCAGTATTTT
TRBJ2-3 NA TRBV4-3 NA CASSQEIDGDTQYF TGCGCCAGCAGCCAAGAGATCGATGGGGATACGCAGTATTTT
TRBJ1-1 NA TRBV15 NA CATSRNFAVEAFF TGTGCCACCAGCAGAAACTTCGCGGTTGAAGCTTTCTTT
TRBJ1-2 NA TRBV6-5 TRBD1 CASSRDRVIRYGYTF TGTGCCAGCAGTAGGGACAGGGTTATTCGCTACGGCTACACCTTC
TRBJ1-1 once TRBV7-3 NA CASSLSFRVTEAFF TGTGCCAGCAGCTTAAGCTTCCGGGTCACTGAAGCTTTCTTT
TRBJ2-1 NA TRBV4-3 NA CASSQVGSYNEQFF TGCGCCAGCAGCCAAGTCGGCTCCTACAATGAGCAGTTCTTC
TRBJ1-5 NA TRBV10-3 NA CAISESSGDHRPQHF TGTGCCATCAGTGAGTCCAGCGGGGATCACCGGCCCCAGCATTTT
TRBJ1-6 once TRBV3-1/TRBV3-2 NA CASSQAAGNSPLHF TGTGCCAGCAGCCAAGCGGCAGGGAATTCACCCCTCCACTTT
TRBJ1-1 NA TRBV6-5 NA CASNYRETTEAFF TGTGCCAGCAACTACAGGGAAACGACTGAAGCTTTCTTT
TRBJ1-5 once TRBV19 NA CASTINWDISNQPQHF TGTGCCAGTACCATTAACTGGGACATCAGCAATCAGCCCCAGCATTTT
TRBJ2-2 NA TRBV6-5 NA CASSYSVWDGGELFF TGTGCCAGCAGTTACTCAGTATGGGACGGCGGGGAGCTGTTTTTT
TRBJ2-1 NA TRBV13 NA CASSLSWYEQFF TGTGCCAGCAGCTTATCATGGTATGAGCAGTTCTTC
TRBJ2-3 NA TRBV3-1/TRBV3-2 NA CASSQDVGAQYF TGTGCCAGCAGCCAAGATGTGGGAGCGCAGTATTTT
TRBJ2-7 NA TRBV6-6 TRBD2 CASSQRGGLNEQYF TGTGCCAGCAGTCAGCGGGGGGGCCTGAACGAGCAGTACTTC
TRBJ2-7 NA TRBV7-7 NA CASSPSMTYEQYF TGTGCTAGCAGTCCCTCTATGACTTACGAGCAGTACTTC
TRBJ1-6 NA TRBV6-6 TRBD1 CASSPMTGKGNSPLHF TGTGCCAGCAGTCCAATGACAGGGAAGGGGAATTCACCCCTCCACTTT
TRBJ2-1 NA TRBV10-3 NA CAIRASQRNEQFF TGTGCCATCAGAGCTAGTCAGCGGAATGAGCAGTTCTTC
TRBJ1-1 NA TRBV10-3 TRBD1 CAIIGDRGNTEAFF TGTGCCATCATTGGGGACAGGGGGAACACTGAAGCTTTCTTT
TRBJ2-5 NA TRBV6-2/TRBV6-3 NA CASSDRDFSNF TGTGCCAGCAGCGACCGGGACTTTTCTAACTTC
TRBJ2-3 once TRBV24-1 TRBD1 CATSGDRDADTQYF TGTGCCACCAGTGGGGACAGGGATGCAGATACGCAGTATTTT
TRBJ1-1 NA TRBV5-6 TRBD1 CASSWDRRVMAEAFF TGTGCCAGCAGCTGGGACAGGCGAGTGATGGCTGAAGCTTTCTTT
TRBJ1-3 NA TRBV6-1 NA CASSEVANGNTIYF TGTGCCAGCAGTGAAGTGGCAAATGGAAACACCATATATTTT
TRBJ2-1 NA TRBV5-4 TRBD2 CASSSGLAYYNEQFF TGTGCCAGCAGCTCCGGACTAGCTTACTACAATGAGCAGTTCTTC
TRBJ2-3 NA TRBV28 NA CASSSLDTDTQYF TGTGCCAGCAGTTCACTAGACACAGATACGCAGTATTTT
TRBJ1-5 NA TRBV9 TRBD1 CASSLGTGGYQPQHF TGTGCCAGCAGCTTGGGGACAGGGGGCTATCAGCCCCAGCATTTT
TRBJ1-5 once TRBV11-2 NA CASSLGLPGAHQPQHF TGTGCCAGCAGCTTAGGTCTTCCAGGGGCACACCAGCCCCAGCATTTT